This T cell receptor beta chain came from a study of PD-1 blockade in classical Hodgkin lymphoma. In its sample, this clone was seen once. Profiled with immunoSEQ multiplex PCR; TCRdb holds only in-frame clones, not every one. Among approximately 100,000 clones listed, approximately 90% were seen once. There was relapse after autologous stem cell transplantation in every patient, and there was variation in brentuximab vedotin exposure. The CDR3 spans 14 residues. CDR1 is MRHNA and CDR2 is SNTAGT in the germline V gene. Between the trimmed V and J ends, which lost 5 bases and 10 bases, there was a span of 18 bases.

This chain links TRBV6-4 with TRBJ2-1; no clear D. The material sequenced was peripheral blood mononuclear cells (PBMCs), taken before the second cycle of nivolumab. This sequence originates from a human donor with classical Hodgkin lymphoma. The CDR3 reads CASSNTNRPSEQFF. The CDR3 DNA reads TGTGCCAGCAGTAATACGAACCGGCCTTCGGAGCAGTTCTTC.